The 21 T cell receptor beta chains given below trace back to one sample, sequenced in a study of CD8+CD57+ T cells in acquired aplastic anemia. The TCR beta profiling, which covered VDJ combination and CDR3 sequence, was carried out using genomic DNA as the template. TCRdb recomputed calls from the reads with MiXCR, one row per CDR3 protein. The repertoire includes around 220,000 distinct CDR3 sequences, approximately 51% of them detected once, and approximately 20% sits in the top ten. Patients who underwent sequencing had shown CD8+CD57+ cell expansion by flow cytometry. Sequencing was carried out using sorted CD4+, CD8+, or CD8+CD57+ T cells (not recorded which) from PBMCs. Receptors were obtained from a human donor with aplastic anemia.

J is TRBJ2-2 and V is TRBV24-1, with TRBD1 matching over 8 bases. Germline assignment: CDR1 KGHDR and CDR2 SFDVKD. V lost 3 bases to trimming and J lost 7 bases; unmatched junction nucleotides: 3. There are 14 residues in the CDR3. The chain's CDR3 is CATSDAGGSGELFF. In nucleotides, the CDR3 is TGTGCCACCAGTGATGCAGGGGGCAGCGGGGAGCTGTTTTTT.

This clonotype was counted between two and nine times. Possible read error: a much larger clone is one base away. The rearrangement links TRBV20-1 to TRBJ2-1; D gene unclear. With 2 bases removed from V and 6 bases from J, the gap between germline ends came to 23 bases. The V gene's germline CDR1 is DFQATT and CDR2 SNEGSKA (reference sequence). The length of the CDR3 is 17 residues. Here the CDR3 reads CSARQLRTVGLGNEQFF. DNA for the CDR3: TGCAGTGCTAGACAACTAAGGACGGTTGGTCTTGGCAATGAGCAGTTCTTC.

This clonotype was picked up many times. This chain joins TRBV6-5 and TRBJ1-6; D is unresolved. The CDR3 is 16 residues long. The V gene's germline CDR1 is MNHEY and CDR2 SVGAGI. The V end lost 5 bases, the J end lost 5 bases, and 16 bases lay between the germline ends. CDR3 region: CASSPDGGWNNSPLHF. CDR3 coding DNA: TGTGCCAGCAGTCCGGACGGAGGTTGGAATAATTCACCCCTCCACTTT.

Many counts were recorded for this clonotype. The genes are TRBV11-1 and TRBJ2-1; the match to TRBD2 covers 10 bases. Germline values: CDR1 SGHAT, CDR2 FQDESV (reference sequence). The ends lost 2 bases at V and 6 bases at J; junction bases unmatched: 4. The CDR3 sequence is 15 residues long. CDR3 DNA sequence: TGTGCCAGCAGCTTATCTAGCGGGGGCCCCAATGAGCAGTTCTTC. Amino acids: CASSLSSGGPNEQFF.

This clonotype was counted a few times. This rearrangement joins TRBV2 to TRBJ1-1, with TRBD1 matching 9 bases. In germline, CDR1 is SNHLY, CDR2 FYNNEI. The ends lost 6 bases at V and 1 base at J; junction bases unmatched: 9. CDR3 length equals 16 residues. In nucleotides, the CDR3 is TGTGCCAGCAGGCCACAGGGGGCGTCGGGGAACACTGAAGCTTTCTTT. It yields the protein CASRPQGASGNTEAFF.

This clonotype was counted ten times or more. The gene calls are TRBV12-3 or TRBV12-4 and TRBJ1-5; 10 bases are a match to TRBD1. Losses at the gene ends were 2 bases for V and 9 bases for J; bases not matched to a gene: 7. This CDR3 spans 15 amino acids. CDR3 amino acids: CASSLRTGGYGPQHF. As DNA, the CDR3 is TGTGCCAGCAGTTTAAGGACAGGGGGTTATGGGCCCCAGCATTTT.

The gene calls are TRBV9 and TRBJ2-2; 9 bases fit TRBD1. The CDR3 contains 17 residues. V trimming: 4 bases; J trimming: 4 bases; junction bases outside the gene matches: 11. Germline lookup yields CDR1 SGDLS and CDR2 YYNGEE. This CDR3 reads CASSPRPDRGVTGELFF. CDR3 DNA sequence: TGTGCCAGCAGCCCTAGACCAGACAGGGGGGTCACCGGGGAGCTGTTTTTT.

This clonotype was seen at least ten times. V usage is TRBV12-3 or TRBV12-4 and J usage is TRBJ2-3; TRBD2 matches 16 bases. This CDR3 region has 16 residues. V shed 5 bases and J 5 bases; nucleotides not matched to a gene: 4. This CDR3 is CASSLGTSGGGDTQYF. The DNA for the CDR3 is TGTGCCAGCAGTCTTGGGACTAGCGGGGGGGGAGATACGCAGTATTTT.

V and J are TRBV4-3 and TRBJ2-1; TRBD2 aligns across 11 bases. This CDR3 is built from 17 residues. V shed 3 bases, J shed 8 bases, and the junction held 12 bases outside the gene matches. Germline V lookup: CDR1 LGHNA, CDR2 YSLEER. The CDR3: CASSQGWASGGKDEQFF. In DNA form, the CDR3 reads TGCGCCAGCAGCCAGGGCTGGGCTAGCGGGGGGAAGGATGAGCAGTTCTTC.

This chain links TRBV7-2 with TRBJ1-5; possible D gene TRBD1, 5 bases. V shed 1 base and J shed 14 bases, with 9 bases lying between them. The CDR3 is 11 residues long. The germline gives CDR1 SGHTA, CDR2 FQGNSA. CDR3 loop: CASSLGDGEHF. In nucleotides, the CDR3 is TGTGCCAGCAGCTTAGGGGACGGTGAGCATTTT. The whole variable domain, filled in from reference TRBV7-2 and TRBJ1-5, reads GAGVSQSPSNKVTEKGKDVELRCDPISGHTALYWYRQSLGQGLEFLIYFQGNSAPDKSGLPSDRFSAERTGGSVSTLTIQRTQQEDSAVYLCASSLGDGEHFGDGTRLSIL.

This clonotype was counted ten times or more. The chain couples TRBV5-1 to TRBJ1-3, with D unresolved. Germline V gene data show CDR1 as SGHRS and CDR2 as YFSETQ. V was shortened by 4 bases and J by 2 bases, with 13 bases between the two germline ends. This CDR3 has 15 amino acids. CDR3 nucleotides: TGCGCCAGCAGCCTTGGACCAGGTACTGGAAACACCATATATTTT. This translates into CASSLGPGTGNTIYF.

In DNA form, the CDR3 reads TGTGCCAGCAGCTTGCTTAGAGGCGGTAAGCAGTTCTTC. This translates into CASSLLRGGKQFF. The chain carries TRBV5-6 and TRBJ2-1, with D uncertain. Deletions cut 1 base from V and 11 bases from J, with 13 bases between. The CDR3 has 13 residues. Germline lookup yields CDR1 SGHDT and CDR2 YYEEEE.

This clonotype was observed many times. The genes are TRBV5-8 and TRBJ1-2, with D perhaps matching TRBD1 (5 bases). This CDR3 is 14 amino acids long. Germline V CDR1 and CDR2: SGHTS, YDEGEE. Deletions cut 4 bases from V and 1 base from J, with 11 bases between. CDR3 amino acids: CASSPAGYNYGYTF. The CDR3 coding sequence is TGTGCCAGCAGCCCCGCAGGGTATAACTATGGCTACACCTTC.

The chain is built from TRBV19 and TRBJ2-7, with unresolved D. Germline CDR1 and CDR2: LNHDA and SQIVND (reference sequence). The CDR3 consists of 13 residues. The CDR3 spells CASAQTLTYEQYF. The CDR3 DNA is TGTGCGAGTGCCCAGACTCTTACCTACGAGCAGTACTTC.

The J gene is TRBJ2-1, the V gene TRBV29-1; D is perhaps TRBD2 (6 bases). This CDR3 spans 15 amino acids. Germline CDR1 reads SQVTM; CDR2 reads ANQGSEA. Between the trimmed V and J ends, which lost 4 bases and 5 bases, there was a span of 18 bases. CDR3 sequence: CSVGTPAGLNNEQFF. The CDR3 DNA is TGCAGCGTTGGCACACCCGCGGGACTCAACAATGAGCAGTTCTTC.

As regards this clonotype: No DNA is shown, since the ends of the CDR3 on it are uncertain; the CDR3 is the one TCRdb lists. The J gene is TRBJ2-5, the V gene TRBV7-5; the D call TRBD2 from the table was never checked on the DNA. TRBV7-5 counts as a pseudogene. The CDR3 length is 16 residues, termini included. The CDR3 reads CISVPEARTQQETQYF.

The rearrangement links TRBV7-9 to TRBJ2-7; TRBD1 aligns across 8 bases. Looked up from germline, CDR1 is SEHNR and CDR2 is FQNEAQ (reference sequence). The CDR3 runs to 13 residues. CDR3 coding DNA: TGCGCCAGCAGTTACACAGGGGGAGGCGAGCAGTACGTC. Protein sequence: CASSYTGGGEQYV.

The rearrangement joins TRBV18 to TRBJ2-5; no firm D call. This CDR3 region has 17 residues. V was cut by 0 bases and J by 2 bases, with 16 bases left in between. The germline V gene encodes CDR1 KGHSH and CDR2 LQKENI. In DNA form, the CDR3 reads TGTGCCAGCTCACCACCCAGAGGCGCCGTCAGGCAAGAGACCCAGTACTTC. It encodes CASSPPRGAVRQETQYF.

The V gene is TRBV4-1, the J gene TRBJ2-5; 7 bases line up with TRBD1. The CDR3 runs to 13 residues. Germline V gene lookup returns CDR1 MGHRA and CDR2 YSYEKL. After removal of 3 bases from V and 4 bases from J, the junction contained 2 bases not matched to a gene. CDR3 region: CASSQRDRETQYF. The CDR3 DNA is TGCGCCAGCAGCCAGAGGGACAGAGAGACCCAGTACTTC.

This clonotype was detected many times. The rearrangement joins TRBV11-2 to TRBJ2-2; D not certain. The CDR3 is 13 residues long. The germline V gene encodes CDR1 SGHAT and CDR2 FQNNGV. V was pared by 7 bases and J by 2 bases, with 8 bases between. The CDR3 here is CASTPTNTGELFF. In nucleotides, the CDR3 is TGTGCCAGCACCCCCACCAACACCGGGGAGCTGTTTTTT.

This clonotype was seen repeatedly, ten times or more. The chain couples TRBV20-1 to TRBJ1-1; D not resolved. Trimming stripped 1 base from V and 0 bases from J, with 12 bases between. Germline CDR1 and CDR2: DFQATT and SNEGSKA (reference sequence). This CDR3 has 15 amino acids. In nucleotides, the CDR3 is TGCAGTGCTAGAGTTTCAGGTCCAATGAACACTGAAGCTTTCTTT. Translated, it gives CSARVSGPMNTEAFF.